This T cell receptor (beta chain) is from a study of T cells in Graves' hyperthyroidism and ophthalmopathy. Looked up from germline, CDR1 is MNHNY and CDR2 is SVGAGI (reference sequence). The germline V and J ends were trimmed by 2 bases and 2 bases, with 10 bases remaining between them. The CDR3 is 15 residues long. Study results and caveats: In the blood, most expanded thyroid clonotypes above 0.001 appeared as well.

Researchers took RNA transcripts and amplified the TCR beta CDR3 regions from them. The study used the HTBI primer set for a first-round RT-PCR of the TCR CDR3. TCRdb reprocessed the multiplex PCR reads via MiXCR and lists one record per CDR3 protein. The sample lists approximately 720,000 distinct CDR3 sequences, around a sixth occurring once. This clonotype occurred a few times. Its antigen is unidentified. The clonotype originates from a woman aged 45-59 years with Graves' hyperthyroidism that later progressed to Graves' ophthalmopathy. Input material: blood. This chain connects TRBV6-6 to TRBJ1-3, with D possibly TRBD1 on 5 matching bases. This CDR3 is CASSYATDTGNTIYF. For the CDR3, the DNA is TGTGCCAGCAGTTACGCGACGGACACTGGAAACACCATATATTTT.